Listed below are T cell receptor beta chains from one sample, sequenced in a study of shared clonotypes between healthy human individuals. Measured with immunoSEQ multiplex PCR; TCRdb has only the in-frame clones, and not every one. The repertoire holds under 1,900,000 clones, with 98% to 99% as singletons. Sequenced input: naive CD4+ T cells sorted from blood. Receptors were obtained from a young man in good health. Both conserved end residues are trimmed from each CDR3. Fields, in order: V gene, J gene, clone size, CDR3 length, CDR3 protein. For some rows the clone size is stated as once, few or many, or as a class when expanded; others skip it.

TRBV5-1	TRBJ2-7	.	13	ASSLAAGISYEQY
TRBV11-2	TRBJ1-5	.	13	ASSLEGQRNQPQH
TRBV7-2	TRBJ2-7	.	12	ASSFRGRSYEQY
TRBV9	TRBJ2-7	.	11	ASSVDVAYEQY
TRBV7-9	TRBJ2-7	.	12	ASSSTGTSYEQY
TRBV18	TRBJ2-7	.	14	ASSHDLGTGPYEQY
TRBV2	TRBJ2-1	.	10	ASRGRSNEQF
TRBV7-8	TRBJ2-2	.	14	ASSLDRSGSPWELF
TRBV7-9	TRBJ2-1	.	12	ASTSEGSYNEQF
TRBV7-8	TRBJ2-7	.	9	ASSPGLRQY
TRBV27	TRBJ1-5	.	13	ASSLTGLTAQPQH
TRBV5-1	TRBJ1-5	.	14	ASSPGQGGGNQPQH
TRBV6-4	TRBJ2-2	.	16	ASSDSTLGAANTGELF
TRBV28	TRBJ2-7	.	12	ASSRTGFSYEQY
TRBV2	TRBJ1-1	.	12	ASTQKTGGTEAF
TRBV7-9	TRBJ1-1	.	13	ASSLVSGPETEAF
TRBV25-1	TRBJ2-1	.	13	ASSVPGLAGNEQF
TRBV10-1	TRBJ2-7	.	13	ASSDMDRGLNEQY
TRBV5-4	TRBJ2-2	.	14	ASSFGRGSVAGELF
TRBV9	TRBJ1-3	.	13	ASSVGGRVGNTIY
TRBV4-1	TRBJ2-5	.	12	ASSQVAGWGAQY
TRBV7-8	TRBJ2-2	.	15	ASSLVRLAGNTGELF
TRBV5-4	TRBJ1-2	.	12	ASSRPPRGYGYT
TRBV28	TRBJ1-2	.	10	ASSTGLDGYT
TRBV6-6	TRBJ2-7	few	12	ASSRDRATYEQY
TRBV5-1	TRBJ1-2	.	14	ASSRLTGGFDYGYT
TRBV27	TRBJ2-7	once	13	ASRNTGQGVAEQY
TRBV27	TRBJ2-7	.	11	ASSQDDRYEQY
TRBV27	TRBJ2-7	.	11	ASSPRVNYEQY
TRBV5-4	TRBJ1-1	.	14	ASSKGTGGTNTEAF
TRBV11-2	TRBJ2-5	.	11	ASSLGPQETQY
TRBV6-1	TRBJ1-1	.	13	ASSDNPLLGTEAF
TRBV18	TRBJ2-1	.	11	ASSPPFDNEQF
TRBV5-8	TRBJ2-5	once	12	ASILGRSRETQY
TRBV28	TRBJ2-1	.	14	ASSPTTIPRQGQQF
TRBV6-1	TRBJ1-1	.	11	ASSENTGTGAF
TRBV6-1	TRBJ2-7	.	10	ASSEVRDEQY
TRBV19	TRBJ2-3	.	11	ASSSQKSDTQY
TRBV23-1	TRBJ2-7	once	16	ASSQCGCDGADGYEQY
TRBV30	TRBJ1-3	.	10	AWSVFGDTIY
TRBV28	TRBJ1-5	.	12	ASSLRGEAQPQH
TRBV7-3	TRBJ2-7	.	17	ASSLNPLQTGSLVEEQY
TRBV28	TRBJ2-7	.	11	ASRERTPYEQY
TRBV10-3	TRBJ2-1	.	11	AIRDRVYNEQF
TRBV9	TRBJ2-2	.	15	ASSQNAGTFETGELF
TRBV2	TRBJ1-5	.	15	ASKRDLTPYSNQPQH
TRBV6-5	TRBJ2-5	.	12	ASSPGSRMGTQY
TRBV9	TRBJ2-1	.	14	ASTTTIGRSYNEQF
TRBV28	TRBJ2-7	once	10	ASSSVVYEQY
TRBV28	TRBJ1-5	.	18	ASSLLSPRQGAYWSQPQH
TRBV4-1	TRBJ2-1	.	13	ASSQERVAGVEQF
TRBV29-1	TRBJ2-2	once	11	SVGDRSSGELF
TRBV6-6	TRBJ2-1	.	13	ASSMWGLAANEQF
TRBV19	TRBJ2-1	.	14	ASSIPVAGGYNEQF
TRBV10-2	TRBJ1-5	once	12	ASSDSGGNQPQH
TRBV9	TRBJ2-6	.	16	ASSPLQGTGVGANVLT
TRBV25-1	TRBJ1-2	.	11	ASSDSYNYGYT